The 15 T cell receptor beta chains listed next were all sequenced from one sample in a study of cytomegalovirus exposure and HLA in healthy donors. PCR primers comprised 60 Vbeta and 13 Jbeta primers. Measured with immunoSEQ multiplex PCR; TCRdb has only the in-frame clones, and not every one. The table records 100,000 to 150,000 clones, roughly 17% of them present only once. Sequences were obtained from PBMCs. The receptor source for this set is a female donor in good health and CMV-seropositive.

This clone was seen more than once but under ten times. The chain links TRBV5-1 to TRBJ1-1, with TRBD1 identical over 9 bases. V shed 3 bases and J 0 bases; nucleotides not matched to a gene: 6. CDR1 is SGHRS, CDR2 YFSETQ, per germline. The CDR3 is made up of 16 amino acids. Here the CDR3 reads CASSSGQGTLNTEAFF. The CDR3 nucleotides are TGCGCCAGCAGCTCCGGACAGGGGACTTTGAACACTGAAGCTTTCTTT.

This clone has only a few counts. The chain employs TRBV29-1 and TRBJ2-7, with 9 bases fitting TRBD2. J gave up 4 bases and V 6 bases, and 7 bases lay outside the gene matches. Looked up from germline, CDR1 is SQVTM and CDR2 is ANQGSEA. The length of the CDR3 is 13 residues. CDR3 in DNA: TGCAGCGTCAGTAGCGGGAGAGGTTACGAGCAGTACTTC. Protein sequence: CSVSSGRGYEQYF.

The genes are TRBV5-1 and TRBJ2-1, with D possibly being TRBD2 (6 bases). CDR3 length: 16 residues. CDR1 and CDR2 (germline): SGHRS, YFSETQ. V dropped 1 base and J dropped 8 bases, with 19 bases sitting between them. CDR3 DNA sequence: TGCGCCAGCAGCTTGACTAGTGGGGCGTGGGGGGATGAGCAGTTCTTC. This sequence encodes CASSLTSGAWGDEQFF.

The gene calls are TRBV2 and TRBJ2-7; TRBD1 matches at 9 bases. Germline values: CDR1 SNHLY, CDR2 FYNNEI. J lost 2 bases, V lost 1 base, and 3 bases had no gene match. The CDR3 length is 15 residues. The chain's CDR3 is CASSEGDRVTYEQYF. For the CDR3, the DNA is TGTGCCAGCAGTGAAGGGGACAGGGTAACCTACGAGCAGTACTTC.

In this sample, this clone turned up a few times. The V call is TRBV6-5, the J call TRBJ2-7, with 9 nucleotides matching TRBD1. With 6 bases clipped from V and 4 bases from J, the junction kept 4 bases outside the gene matches. CDR3 size: 13 residues. CDR1 is MNHEY, CDR2 SVGAGI, per germline. CDR3 protein: CASSYRGPYEQYF. CDR3 coding DNA: TGTGCCAGCAGCTACAGGGGGCCATACGAGCAGTACTTC.

There are a few counts of this clone. CDR3 nucleotide sequence: TGTGCCAGCAGTTTGGCGGGAAGCAATGAGCAGTTCTTC. It encodes CASSLAGSNEQFF. The chain links TRBV6-6 to TRBJ2-1, with a tentative D call TRBD2 (6 bases). The CDR3 has 13 amino acids. V lost 4 bases and J lost 6, with 10 bases in between. The germline gives CDR1 MNHNY, CDR2 SVGAGI (reference sequence).

This clone was counted a few times. V is TRBV28 and J is TRBJ1-3; maybe TRBD1 (5 bases). The germline V gene has CDR1 MDHEN and CDR2 SYDVKM. This CDR3 spans 15 amino acids. Trimming shortened V by 4 bases and J by 4 bases, and 14 bases separated the two germline ends. CDR3 sequence: CASSSAGLTGNTIYF. CDR3 DNA: TGTGCCAGCAGTTCCGCGGGGCTGACCGGAAACACCATATATTTT.

The chain employs TRBV10-3 and TRBJ1-1, with D possibly matching TRBD1 (5 bases). The germline V gene has CDR1 ENHRY and CDR2 SYGVKD. The CDR3 spans 14 residues. Trimming took 3 bases from V and 3 from J, leaving 11 bases between them. CDR3 coding DNA: TGTGCCATCAGTGACAGCCTAGGGGACACTGAAGCTTTCTTT. Translation gives CAISDSLGDTEAFF.

In its sample, this clone was seen once. The genes are TRBV7-8 and TRBJ2-6; the D gene is possibly TRBD1 (6 bases). The germline V gene encodes CDR1 SGHVS and CDR2 FQNEAQ. V was cut by 4 bases and J by 2 bases, with 18 bases left in between. The CDR3 length is 18 residues. DNA of the CDR3: TGTGCCAGCAGCTCGGAACAAAAACAGGGAGCTGGGGCCAACGTCCTGACTTTC. This codes for CASSSEQKQGAGANVLTF.

This clone was seen more than once but under ten times. The rearrangement links TRBV5-5 to TRBJ2-6; TRBD1 matches at 8 bases. J lost 1 base, V lost 0 bases, and 9 bases had no gene match. The germline V gene has CDR1 SGHKS and CDR2 YYEKEE (reference sequence). The CDR3 consists of 19 residues. CDR3 coding DNA: TGTGCCAGCAGCTTGGCTGGGGACAGGTTGGGATCTGGGGCCAACGTCCTGACTTTC. This translates into CASSLAGDRLGSGANVLTF.

The V call is TRBV25-1, the J call TRBJ1-6; 8 positions agree with TRBD1. From germline, CDR1 is MGHDK and CDR2 SYGVNS. This CDR3 has 17 residues. J gave up 4 bases and V 4 bases, and 9 bases lay outside the gene matches. The CDR3 loop reads CASSGDRGSIYNSPLHF. In nucleotides, the CDR3 is TGTGCCAGCAGTGGAGACAGGGGCTCTATTTATAATTCACCCCTCCACTTT. Complete variable domain (other parts from reference TRBV25-1 and TRBJ1-6): EADIYQTPRYLVIGTGKKITLECSQTMGHDKMYWYQQDPGMELHLIHYSYGVNSTEKGDLSSESTVSRIRTEHFPLTLESARPSHTSQYLCASSGDRGSIYNSPLHFGNGTRLTVT.

The chain links TRBV30 to TRBJ2-5, with 10 positions matching TRBD2. The J call could be wrong; TRBJ2-7 is a better fit for the DNA end. The CDR3 runs to 17 residues. Germline V gene sequence: CDR1 GTSNPN, CDR2 SVGIG (reference sequence). The chain's CDR3 is CAWSATLGTSVSYEQYF. CDR3 in DNA: TGTGCCTGGAGTGCTACACTTGGGACTAGCGTATCCTACGAGCAGTACTTC.

The chain carries TRBV5-1 and TRBJ1-1; tentatively, D is TRBD1 (6 bases). There are 17 residues in the CDR3. The V and J ends lost 2 bases and 4 bases respectively, with 21 bases between them. Germline V lookup: CDR1 SGHRS, CDR2 YFSETQ. CDR3 sequence: CASSLYATGALGTEAFF. The CDR3 DNA sequence: TGCGCCAGCAGCTTATATGCGACAGGCGCCCTGGGCACTGAAGCTTTCTTT.

The chain employs TRBV6-1 and TRBJ1-2; 10 bases align to TRBD1. The CDR3 consists of 18 residues. J gave up 5 bases and V 2 bases, and 14 bases lay outside the gene matches. The germline gives CDR1 MNHNS, CDR2 SASEGT. DNA of the CDR3: TGTGCCAGCAGTGAAAGCAGCGTGAGACAGGGGGCCCTTTATGGCTACACCTTC. It is translated as CASSESSVRQGALYGYTF.

This clone showed up just a few times. In DNA form, the CDR3 reads TGTGCCAGCAGCGTAGGAGCTAGCTCCTACGAGCAGTACTTC. Residues: CASSVGASSYEQYF. V and J are TRBV9 and TRBJ2-7; D is ambiguous. The V and J ends lost 0 bases and 0 bases respectively, with 7 bases between them. Germline-derived CDR1 and CDR2 are SGDLS and YYNGEE. The CDR3 is made up of 14 amino acids.